This record concerns one T cell receptor (beta chain) sequence. What it binds is unknown. These data come from a study of beta chain features in type 1 diabetes. Germline V lookup: CDR1 SEHNR, CDR2 FQNEAQ (reference sequence). Trimming stripped 10 bases from V and 6 bases from J, with 21 bases between. The CDR3 length is 15 residues. The isolated RNA, all of it, was reverse transcribed, so expressed TCRB transcripts were what got sequenced. TCRdb's table, derived via immunoSEQ multiplex PCR, lists solely in-frame clones and lacks some. The table shows roughly 730,000 clones, with roughly 12% occurring only once. Study results and caveats: For Type 1 diabetes patients, all four CD4+ subsets carried TCRB CDR3s that were moderately but significantly shorter.

This sequence joins TRBV7-9 and TRBJ1-4; weak D call: TRBD1 (5 bases). The sequenced sample consisted of naive CD4+ T cells from blood. The sequence derives from a man younger than 35 with type 1 diabetes. CDR3 nucleotide sequence: TGTGCCACCCCCCTGCAGGGTTGGGCTGATGAAAAACTGTTTTTT. Translation gives CATPLQGWADEKLFF. The whole variable domain, remainder taken from reference TRBV7-9 and TRBJ1-4, is DTGVSQNPRHKITKRGQNVTFRCDPISEHNRLYWYRQTLGQGPEFLTYFQNEAQLEKSRLLSDRFSAERPKGSFSTLEIQRTEQGDSAMYLCATPLQGWADEKLFFGSGTQLSVL.